This passage covers 12 T cell receptor beta chains from one sample sequenced in a study of blood T cells in healthy people across ages. A second PCR of 7 to 11 cycles used a sample-barcoded 5' primer and a J-beta primer mix. TCRdb processed the 5' RACE reads anew with MiXCR; each CDR3 protein has one entry. The sample holds 1.5 million to 2 million distinct CDR3 sequences, 35% to 50% seen once. The specimen sequenced was blood. All receptors come from a human donor in good health.

This clonotype was found a few times. V and J are TRBV28 and TRBJ2-7; the D is unclear. This CDR3 has 13 residues. Germline V gene lookup returns CDR1 MDHEN and CDR2 SYDVKM. Trimming left V 2 bases short and J 4 bases short, with 9 bases between. This CDR3 reads CASSLMMEYEQYF. The CDR3 DNA reads as TGTGCCAGCAGTTTAATGATGGAATACGAGCAGTACTTC.

The chain has TRBV5-1 and TRBJ2-5; 11 bases are shared with TRBD1. V lost 0 bases, J lost 2 bases, and 3 bases stayed unmatched. This CDR3 is built from 16 residues. CDR1 SGHRS and CDR2 YFSETQ come from the germline V gene. The CDR3 sequence: CASSLVGDRGQETQYF. The CDR3 DNA reads TGCGCCAGCAGCTTGGTAGGGGACAGGGGGCAAGAGACCCAGTACTTC.

The chain employs TRBV2 and TRBJ2-7; weak D call: TRBD1 (6 bases). The germline V gene encodes CDR1 SNHLY and CDR2 FYNNEI. The CDR3 is 12 amino acids. Trimming took 9 bases from V and 4 from J, leaving 13 bases between them. CDR3 in amino acids: CARQGERYEQYF. The CDR3 DNA sequence: TGTGCCAGACAGGGTGAAAGATACGAGCAGTACTTC.

The chain links TRBV12-3 or TRBV12-4 to TRBJ1-5; no clear D gene. The CDR3 runs to 14 residues. Trimming cost V 6 bases and J 0 bases, with 9 bases left between them. DNA for the CDR3: TGTGCCAGCAGGACCGGCAGTAGCAATCAGCCCCAGCATTTT. Translating it yields CASRTGSSNQPQHF.

CDR3 bases: TGCAGTGCGGACAGGGAATATGGCTACACCTTC. Translated, it gives CSADREYGYTF. V usage is TRBV20-1 and J usage is TRBJ1-2; TRBD1 matches at 8 bases. CDR3 length: 11 residues. The trim removed 6 bases at V and 5 bases at J, leaving 2 bases unmatched. Germline V gene sequence: CDR1 DFQATT, CDR2 SNEGSKA (reference sequence).

This clonotype showed up just a few times. The chain is built from TRBV7-2 and TRBJ1-5, with D possibly matching TRBD1 (6 bases). Germline CDR1 and CDR2: SGHTA and FQGNSA. This CDR3 comprises 15 residues. The ends were cut back, 5 bases at V and 11 bases at J, with 22 bases in the middle. CDR3: CASSPRGGTSSTQHF. The CDR3 DNA is TGTGCCAGCAGCCCCCGGGGGGGCACCTCATCGACCCAGCATTTT.

The CDR3: CASSINRGGNTEAFF. DNA for the CDR3: TGTGCCAGCAGCATAAACAGGGGAGGAAACACTGAAGCTTTCTTT. The chain carries TRBV11-3 and TRBJ1-1, with TRBD1 matching over 7 bases. V trimming: 5 bases; J trimming: 2 bases; junction bases outside the gene matches: 8. The length of the CDR3 is 15 residues. Germline lookup yields CDR1 SGHNT and CDR2 YENEEA. The full variable domain, its missing parts supplied by reference TRBV11-3 and TRBJ1-1, is EAGVVQSPRYKIIEKKQPVAFWCNPISGHNTLYWYLQNLGQGPELLIRYENEEAVDDSQLPKDRFSAERLKGVDSTLKIQPAELGDSAVYLCASSINRGGNTEAFFGQGTRLTVV.

This clonotype was detected a few times. V is TRBV7-6 and J is TRBJ2-5; 15 bases line up with TRBD2. Germline V gene sequence: CDR1 SGHVS, CDR2 FNYEAQ. This CDR3 is built from 17 residues. V shed 2 bases, J shed 4 bases, and the junction held 5 bases outside the gene matches. The chain's CDR3 is CASSLTGTSGGIETQYF. In nucleotides, the CDR3 is TGTGCCAGCAGCTTAACCGGGACTAGCGGGGGGATAGAGACCCAGTACTTC.

Comments on this clonotype: At one end the junction does not follow the germline gene, possibly because of a read error. V and J are TRBV18 and TRBJ2-5; D unclear. Germline CDR1 and CDR2: KGHSH and LQKENI. The CDR3 runs 14 residues. The DNA for the CDR3 is TGTGCCAGCTCACCAGACTTCATCCAAGAGACCCGGTACTTC. Protein: CASSPDFIQETRYF.

This clonotype showed up just a few times. V and J are TRBV29-1 and TRBJ2-1, with D possibly being TRBD1 (6 bases). Looked up from germline, CDR1 is SQVTM and CDR2 is ANQGSEA. The CDR3 loop spans 15 amino acids. The ends were cut back, 2 bases at V and 5 bases at J, with 16 bases in the middle. As DNA, the CDR3 is TGCAGCGTTGAAAGGGGGATTAGCGAGGACAATGAGCAGTTCTTC. Residues: CSVERGISEDNEQFF.

This rearrangement joins TRBV20-1 to TRBJ1-6, with D perhaps matching TRBD1 (5 bases). V was clipped by 3 bases and J by 4 bases, with 7 bases between them. This CDR3 comprises 13 residues. Germline V gives CDR1 DFQATT, CDR2 SNEGSKA (reference sequence). CDR3 coding DNA: TGCAGTGCTAGGGGGCGGTATAATTCACCCCTCCACTTT. Its protein product is CSARGRYNSPLHF.

The chain uses TRBV29-1 and TRBJ2-1; D unresolved. CDR3 length: 14 amino acids. Trimming took 1 base from V and 8 from J, leaving 15 bases between them. CDR1 is SQVTM and CDR2 is ANQGSEA in the germline V gene. The CDR3 reads CSVEVGQGLDEQFF. CDR3 sequence (DNA): TGCAGCGTTGAAGTGGGTCAAGGGTTGGATGAGCAGTTCTTC.